This TCR beta chain was sequenced in a study of CD8+ T cells in alopecia areata. The treatment denotes: oral pan-JAK inhibitor, 5-10 mg twice daily. It was cDNA, reverse transcribed from extracted RNA, that served as the sequencing template. The data were produced by immunoSEQ multiplex PCR, yet TCRdb's version contains in-frame clones alone and is incomplete. The sample holds some 180,000 clones, 45% to 60% seen once. CDR1 and CDR2 from the germline V gene are SGHDT and YYEEEE. V shed 2 bases and J shed 0 bases, with 6 bases lying between them. This CDR3 is built from 14 residues. This chain uses TRBV5-6 with TRBJ1-3; D gene unclear. This material consisted of CD8+ T cells sorted from blood, taken at approximately week 51, from a patient treated with tofacitinib. This clonotype was obtained from a human donor with alopecia areata. The CDR3 coding sequence is TGTGCCAGCAGCTTTGGGATCTCTGGAAACACCATATATTTT. Its translation is CASSFGISGNTIYF.